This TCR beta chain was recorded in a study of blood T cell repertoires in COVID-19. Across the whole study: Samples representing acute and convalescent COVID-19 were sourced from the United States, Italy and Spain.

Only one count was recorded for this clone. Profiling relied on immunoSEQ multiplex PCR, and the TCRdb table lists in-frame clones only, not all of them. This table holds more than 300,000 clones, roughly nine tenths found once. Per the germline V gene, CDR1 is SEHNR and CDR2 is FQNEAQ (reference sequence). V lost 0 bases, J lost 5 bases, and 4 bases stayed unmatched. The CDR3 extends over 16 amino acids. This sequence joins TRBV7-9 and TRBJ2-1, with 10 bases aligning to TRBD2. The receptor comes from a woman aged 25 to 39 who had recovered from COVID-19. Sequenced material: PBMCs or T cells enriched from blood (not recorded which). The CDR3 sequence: CASSLASLAGHNEQFF. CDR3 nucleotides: TGTGCCAGCAGCTTAGCATCACTAGCGGGGCACAATGAGCAGTTCTTC.